Following are 30 T cell receptor beta chains from one sample sequenced in a study of shared T cell receptors in the human thymus. Measured with immunoSEQ multiplex PCR; TCRdb has only the in-frame clones, and not every one. Found here are about 710,000 clones, about 90% of them singletons; the top ten hold roughly 0.0089%. These same records also appear under a second study, on human thymus T cells.

Sequencing was performed on thymocytes. All receptors derive from a boy under two years old with a congenital heart defect.

The chain is built from TRBV7-3 and TRBJ2-5; TRBD2 matches 10 bases. Germline V gives CDR1 SGHTA, CDR2 FQGTGA. This CDR3 is 16 amino acids long. The V segment lost 5 bases and the J segment 1 base; nucleotides outside the gene matches: 7. CDR3: CASSESGGVPQETQYF. Here the CDR3 DNA reads TGTGCCAGCAGCGAAAGCGGGGGGGTTCCCCAAGAGACCCAGTACTTC.

The V gene is TRBV27, the J gene TRBJ2-7; maybe TRBD2 (6 bases). V lost 8 bases to trimming and J lost 4 bases, with 21 bases between them. The CDR3 has 15 amino acids. Germline V gene data show CDR1 as MNHEY and CDR2 as SMNVEV (reference sequence). The DNA for the CDR3 is TGTGCCAGCGGACTTAGGACTAACCGTGAATACGAGCAGTACTTC. This encodes CASGLRTNREYEQYF.

V is TRBV27 and J is TRBJ2-1; TRBD2 matches 10 bases. The trim removed 2 bases at V and 0 bases at J, leaving 7 bases unmatched. Germline V gene lookup returns CDR1 MNHEY and CDR2 SMNVEV (reference sequence). This CDR3 is built from 18 residues. The CDR3 DNA reads as TGTGCCAGCAGTTTAGCGGGACTAGCGAGCGGCTCCTACAATGAGCAGTTCTTC. Its translation: CASSLAGLASGSYNEQFF.

The V gene is TRBV5-8, the J gene TRBJ1-1; 7 nucleotides agree with TRBD1. V trimming: 4 bases; J trimming: 3 bases; junction bases outside the gene matches: 15. This CDR3 contains 17 residues. Germline CDR1 reads SGHTS; CDR2 reads YDEGEE. CDR3 sequence reads: CASSPIRDRHTYTEAFF. The CDR3 DNA is TGTGCCAGCAGCCCTATCCGGGACAGACATACTTACACTGAAGCTTTCTTT.

This chain connects TRBV5-5 to TRBJ1-2; 9 bases match TRBD1. The CDR3 spans 15 residues. The germline V gene encodes CDR1 SGHKS and CDR2 YYEKEE (reference sequence). V shed 4 bases, J shed 4 bases, and the junction held 8 bases outside the gene matches. The CDR3 DNA is TGTGCCAGCAGCCCCAACAGGACAGGGGTCTATGGCTACACCTTC. Protein: CASSPNRTGVYGYTF.

V is TRBV29-1 and J is TRBJ1-1; D is ambiguous. CDR1 is SQVTM, CDR2 ANQGSEA, per germline. V shed 0 bases and J shed 4 bases, with 27 bases lying between them. CDR3 length: 19 amino acids. This CDR3 reads CSVEEERGVISGFGTEAFF. The CDR3 DNA is TGCAGCGTTGAAGAAGAGCGTGGAGTGATATCGGGGTTCGGCACTGAAGCTTTCTTT.

This chain uses TRBV4-1 with TRBJ1-5; TRBD1 might be the D (5 bases). Deletions cut 4 bases from V and 1 base from J, with 14 bases between. Per germline, CDR1 MGHRA and CDR2 YSYEKL. The CDR3 is 16 amino acids. CDR3 DNA: TGCGCCAGCAGCCTCGGGGGTTTAGGAAGCAATCAGCCCCAGCATTTT. Its translation: CASSLGGLGSNQPQHF.

The V gene is TRBV9, the J gene TRBJ1-1; the D gene is possibly TRBD1 (5 bases). The germline V gene encodes CDR1 SGDLS and CDR2 YYNGEE. V was clipped by 4 bases and J by 3 bases, with 13 bases between them. CDR3 length equals 14 residues. As DNA, the CDR3 is TGTGCCAGCAGCCCGGGAGGGGCGGACACTGAAGCTTTCTTT. Protein sequence: CASSPGGADTEAFF.

In this sample, this clone turned up a few times. V and J are TRBV28 and TRBJ2-7; TRBD1 matches 8 bases. V trimming: 6 bases; J trimming: 1 base; junction bases outside the gene matches: 11. Germline-derived CDR1 and CDR2 are MDHEN and SYDVKM. The CDR3 is 16 residues long. CDR3 protein: CASREKDREMSYEQYF. The CDR3, as DNA: TGTGCCAGCAGAGAAAAGGACAGGGAGATGTCCTACGAGCAGTACTTC.

The CDR3 spells CALYGRPGGEAFF. The CDR3 nucleotides read TGTGCCCTATACGGTAGGCCCGGAGGTGAAGCTTTCTTT. V usage is TRBV30 and J usage is TRBJ1-1; D unresolved. The ends were cut back, 8 bases at V and 7 bases at J, with 20 bases in the middle. The CDR3 contains 13 residues. Germline-derived CDR1 and CDR2 are GTSNPN and SVGIG (reference sequence).

V is TRBV4-2 and J is TRBJ1-5; D unclear. The CDR3 loop spans 15 amino acids. Germline lookup yields CDR1 LGHNA and CDR2 YNFKEQ. V lost 0 bases and J 6 bases, leaving 12 bases between the germline ends. Written as DNA, the CDR3 is TGTGCCAGCAGCCAAGATTTCGGACTTACTCAGCCCCAGCATTTT. This gives the protein CASSQDFGLTQPQHF.

The chain links TRBV9 to TRBJ1-2; 8 bases align to TRBD1. The CDR3 totals 14 residues. Germline assignment: CDR1 SGDLS and CDR2 YYNGEE. After removal of 3 bases from V and 8 bases from J, the junction contained 9 bases not matched to a gene. The CDR3 loop is CASSAGTGGGGYTF. CDR3 sequence (DNA): TGTGCCAGCAGCGCAGGAACAGGGGGTGGCGGCTACACCTTC. Full variable domain (outside the CDR3, taken from reference TRBV9 and TRBJ1-2): DSGVTQTPKHLITATGQRVTLRCSPRSGDLSVYWYQQSLDQGLQFLIQYYNGEERAKGNILERFSAQQFPDLHSELNLSSLELGDSALYFCASSAGTGGGGYTFGSGTRLTVV.

The gene calls are TRBV4-3 and TRBJ2-5, with 10 bases aligning to TRBD2. CDR3 length: 16 amino acids. Trimming removed 0 bases from V and 5 bases from J; junction bases left unmatched: 6. Per the germline V gene, CDR1 is LGHNA and CDR2 is YSLEER. This CDR3 is CASSQDERGGSETQYF. The CDR3 nucleotides read TGCGCCAGCAGCCAAGATGAGCGGGGGGGCTCGGAGACCCAGTACTTC.

The rearrangement uses TRBV9 and TRBJ2-2; 8 nucleotides match TRBD1. Looked up from germline, CDR1 is SGDLS and CDR2 is YYNGEE. The CDR3 is made up of 16 amino acids. Trimming cost V 3 bases and J 1 base; bases outside gene matches: 5. In nucleotides, the CDR3 is TGTGCCAGCAGCGCTCGGACAGGGCTGAACACCGGGGAGCTGTTTTTT. Amino acid sequence: CASSARTGLNTGELFF.

This clone was recorded a few times. The V call is TRBV4-3, the J call TRBJ2-3; D might be TRBD1 (6 bases). Germline CDR1 reads LGHNA; CDR2 reads YSLEER. V was clipped by 1 base and J by 0 bases, with 11 bases between them. This CDR3 spans 16 amino acids. The CDR3 region has the DNA TGCGCCAGCAGCCAAGTGCGGACAGTTAGCACAGATACGCAGTATTTT. Its translation: CASSQVRTVSTDTQYF.

V and J are TRBV6-1 and TRBJ2-5; 8 nucleotides agree with TRBD2. Germline trimming cut 4 bases from V and 5 bases from J; bases unmatched to any gene: 3. This CDR3 region has 13 residues. From germline, CDR1 is MNHNS and CDR2 SASEGT. The CDR3 DNA is TGTGCCAGCAGTGCAGGACTAGCCGAGACCCAGTACTTC. Encoded protein: CASSAGLAETQYF.

This chain joins TRBV28 and TRBJ1-2; TRBD1 might be the D (6 bases). The CDR3 has 17 amino acids. Germline CDR1 reads MDHEN; CDR2 reads SYDVKM. The V end was cut by 2 bases, the J end by 2 bases, with 18 bases between. CDR3 coding DNA: TGTGCCAGCAGTTTAGAAGGTCGGCAGGGGCCGAACTATGGCTACACCTTC. Protein product: CASSLEGRQGPNYGYTF.

The chain recombines TRBV2 with TRBJ1-1; D remains unclear. Trimming removed 7 bases from V and 0 bases from J, with 12 bases in between. This CDR3 has 14 residues. Germline CDR1 and CDR2: SNHLY and FYNNEI. The DNA of the CDR3 is TGTGCCAGCAACACCCCCTCCTTGAACACTGAAGCTTTCTTT. It yields the protein CASNTPSLNTEAFF.

The chain couples TRBV4-1 to TRBJ1-1; the match to TRBD1 covers 8 bases. The CDR3 is 18 amino acids. Trimming at V came to 3 bases and at J to 1 base, leaving 13 bases not matched to a gene. The germline CDR1 and CDR2 sequences are MGHRA and YSYEKL. The CDR3 reads CASSHTKAQGAENTEAFF. CDR3 sequence (DNA): TGCGCCAGCAGCCACACTAAGGCGCAGGGGGCTGAGAACACTGAAGCTTTCTTT.

The chain employs TRBV11-2 and TRBJ2-5; D is unresolved. The V and J ends lost 5 bases and 1 base respectively, with 5 bases between them. Germline V gene lookup returns CDR1 SGHAT and CDR2 FQNNGV. CDR3 size: 12 residues. CDR3 sequence: CASSRVQETQYF. Written as DNA, the CDR3 is TGTGCCAGCAGCCGGGTCCAAGAGACCCAGTACTTC. Supplemented by reference TRBV11-2 and TRBJ2-5, the full variable domain reads EAGVAQSPRYKIIEKRQSVAFWCNPISGHATLYWYQQILGQGPKLLIQFQNNGVVDDSQLPKDRFSAERLKGVDSTLKIQPAKLEDSAVYLCASSRVQETQYFGPGTRLLVL.

The chain uses TRBV28 and TRBJ1-2, with D possibly TRBD1 on 5 matching bases. Germline V gene sequence: CDR1 MDHEN, CDR2 SYDVKM. The V end was cut by 7 bases, the J end by 8 bases, with 20 bases between. The CDR3 runs to 14 residues. The CDR3 DNA reads as TGTGCCAGCACTAGGGGACGGCGGGGGGAAGGCTACACCTTC. Its translation: CASTRGRRGEGYTF.

This clone showed up just a few times. This chain links TRBV7-6 with TRBJ2-7; weak D call: TRBD1 (6 bases). Trimming left V 5 bases short and J 1 base short, with 15 bases between. The CDR3 runs 15 residues. Looked up from germline, CDR1 is SGHVS and CDR2 is FNYEAQ. CDR3 nucleotide sequence: TGTGCCAGCAGCACTCGGACAGACAGATCCTACGAGCAGTACTTC. Translation: CASSTRTDRSYEQYF.

V gene TRBV30 combines with J gene TRBJ2-7; D is possibly TRBD1 (5 bases). This CDR3 comprises 16 residues. Germline-derived CDR1 and CDR2 are GTSNPN and SVGIG (reference sequence). The V end was cut by 2 bases, the J end by 3 bases, with 20 bases between. CDR3 nucleotides: TGTGCCTGGAGTCGCGTCGAACAGGTGACGAACTACGAGCAGTACTTC. Amino acid sequence: CAWSRVEQVTNYEQYF.

The rearrangement uses TRBV27 and TRBJ2-7, with D tentatively TRBD2 (5 bases). Germline V gene sequence: CDR1 MNHEY, CDR2 SMNVEV (reference sequence). V was clipped by 2 bases and J by 4 bases, with 9 bases between them. This CDR3 contains 13 residues. The CDR3 DNA reads TGTGCCAGCAGTTTACGCAGGACTTACGAGCAGTACTTC. Protein: CASSLRRTYEQYF.

The CDR3 is CASSPIGGGYEQYF. CDR3 coding DNA: TGTGCCAGCAGTCCGATCGGGGGAGGCTACGAGCAGTACTTC. V and J are TRBV6-1 and TRBJ2-7; D may be TRBD2 (6 bases). The germline CDR1 and CDR2 sequences are MNHNS and SASEGT. Trimming removed 5 bases at V and 3 bases at J, with 14 bases between. The CDR3 loop spans 14 amino acids.

The chain links TRBV13 to TRBJ2-2, with D unresolved. This CDR3 is 15 amino acids long. Per germline, CDR1 PRHDT and CDR2 FYEKMQ (reference sequence). Trimming removed 2 bases at V and 6 bases at J, with 13 bases between. CDR3: CASSLKLFKSGELFF. The CDR3 DNA sequence: TGTGCCAGCAGCTTAAAGCTGTTCAAGTCCGGGGAGCTGTTTTTT. The full variable domain, in which reference TRBV13 and TRBJ2-2 provide the parts outside the CDR3, is AAGVIQSPRHLIKEKRETATLKCYPIPRHDTVYWYQQGPGQDPQFLISFYEKMQSDKGSIPDRFSAQQFSDYHSELNMSSLELGDSALYFCASSLKLFKSGELFFGEGSRLTVL.

This sequence joins TRBV10-3 and TRBJ2-7, with 16 bases fitting TRBD2. V dropped 0 bases and J dropped 5; count of bases not matched to a gene: 7. CDR1 and CDR2 from the germline V gene are ENHRY and SYGVKD. This CDR3 has 18 residues. CDR3 nucleotides: TGTGCCATCAGTGAGTCCGGGACTAGCGGGAGGGCCTTTCACGAGCAGTACTTC. As protein: CAISESGTSGRAFHEQYF.

The rearrangement joins TRBV28 to TRBJ2-7; TRBD1 agrees at 7 bases. Germline V gives CDR1 MDHEN, CDR2 SYDVKM. The CDR3 extends over 17 amino acids. Trimming removed 0 bases from V and 6 bases from J; junction bases left unmatched: 14. CDR3 nucleotides: TGTGCCAGCAGTTTATGCAGGCGACAGGGAGATATGGGCGAGCAGTACTTC. Translating gives CASSLCRRQGDMGEQYF.

The gene calls are TRBV2 and TRBJ1-1; perhaps TRBD1 as D (5 bases). Germline CDR1 SNHLY, CDR2 FYNNEI. Trimming cost V 4 bases and J 10 bases, with 19 bases left between them. The CDR3 totals 14 residues. The CDR3 reads CASSAVDSPVPAFF. For the CDR3, the DNA is TGTGCCAGCAGTGCAGTAGACAGCCCCGTACCAGCTTTCTTT.

The chain uses TRBV29-1 and TRBJ2-1, with 12 bases fitting TRBD2. Germline-derived CDR1 and CDR2 are SQVTM and ANQGSEA. J gave up 7 bases and V 4 bases, and 8 bases lay outside the gene matches. The CDR3 contains 15 residues. CDR3 sequence reads: CSVGLPSGGANEQFF. In DNA, the CDR3 is TGCAGCGTTGGCCTTCCTAGCGGGGGGGCGAATGAGCAGTTCTTC.